What follows are 13 T cell receptor beta chains derived from one specimen sequenced in a study of vaccination effects on CD4 cells after COVID-19. Here immunoSEQ multiplex PCR was the method, and the copy in TCRdb shows in-frame clones only, minus some. This repertoire shows approximately 54,000 clones, 65% to 90% found once; its top ten account for about 2.2%. After expansion with viral peptide pools in the ViraFEST assay, antigen-specific CD4+ T cells were sequenced. After roughly ten days in culture, the CD4+ T cells were isolated. No antigen is known for these receptors. Sample: CD4+ T cells from PBMCs cultured with HCoV-229E spike peptides, taken before COVID-19 vaccination. These receptors were collected from a human donor who received a COVID-19 vaccine.

The V call is TRBV3-1 (or the pseudogene TRBV3-2), the J call TRBJ1-4, with D hard to call. The CDR3 extends over 14 amino acids. Deletions cut 1 base from V and 6 bases from J, with 9 bases between. Germline V gene lookup returns CDR1 LGHDT and CDR2 YNNKEL (reference sequence). CDR3 loop: CASSQAWTDEKLFF. In DNA, the CDR3 is TGTGCCAGCAGCCAAGCTTGGACGGATGAAAAACTGTTTTTT.

The chain joins TRBV7-9 to TRBJ2-1; TRBD1 might be the D (6 bases). Germline-derived CDR1 and CDR2 are SEHNR and FQNEAQ (reference sequence). Trimming pared 5 bases from V and 7 bases from J, leaving 9 bases between. This CDR3 has 12 amino acids. This CDR3 reads CASSPQGNEQFF. CDR3 coding DNA: TGTGCCAGCAGCCCACAGGGAAATGAGCAGTTCTTC. Complete variable domain (other parts from reference TRBV7-9 and TRBJ2-1): DTGVSQNPRHKITKRGQNVTFRCDPISEHNRLYWYRQTLGQGPEFLTYFQNEAQLEKSRLLSDRFSAERPKGSFSTLEIQRTEQGDSAMYLCASSPQGNEQFFGPGTRLTVL.

This chain links TRBV6-5 with TRBJ2-1; no clear D gene. The CDR3 consists of 14 residues. The germline V gene encodes CDR1 MNHEY and CDR2 SVGAGI. The V end lost 2 bases, the J end lost 5 bases, and 10 bases lay between the germline ends. For the CDR3, the DNA is TGTGCCAGCAGTTACGGTAGATCGGACAATGAGCAGTTCTTC. Its translation: CASSYGRSDNEQFF.

Only one count was recorded for this clone. The DNA for the CDR3 is TGTGCCAGCAGTGACAGGGCGTACCAGCCCCAGCATTTT. It is translated as CASSDRAYQPQHF. The J gene is TRBJ1-5, the V gene TRBV12-3 or TRBV12-4; 7 bases are shared with TRBD1. This CDR3 is 13 amino acids long. V lost 5 bases and J lost 7; bases outside the gene matches: 5.

This clone appeared a few times. The gene calls are TRBV2 and TRBJ2-4; 7 positions match TRBD1. The J segment lost 6 bases and the V segment lost 4 bases, leaving 18 bases of the junction unmatched. CDR3 size: 18 residues. Per the germline V gene, CDR1 is SNHLY and CDR2 is FYNNEI. The CDR3 DNA is TGTGCCAGCAGTGGGAGGCGAGGGGGCGTAATAGGAGGAAACATTCAGTACTTC. Protein product: CASSGRRGGVIGGNIQYF.

The gene calls are TRBV6-5 and TRBJ1-3; no reliable D call. Germline CDR1 and CDR2: MNHEY and SVGAGI. V gave up 2 bases and J gave up 0 bases, with 8 bases separating them. The CDR3 has 15 residues. In nucleotides, the CDR3 is TGTGCCAGCAGTTACAGTGTGGTCTCTGGAAACACCATATATTTT. Translation gives CASSYSVVSGNTIYF.

The chain has TRBV10-2 and TRBJ2-7; D may be TRBD2 (5 bases). The CDR3 consists of 14 residues. Germline V CDR1 and CDR2: WSHSY, SAAADI. Trimming removed 6 bases from V and 6 bases from J, with 18 bases in between. In DNA, the CDR3 is TGCGCCAGCAGAGAAACCGGAGTGGGAGCCGAGCAGTACGTC. It specifies CASRETGVGAEQYV.

This rearrangement joins TRBV5-1 to TRBJ1-1, with unresolved D. The CDR3 sequence is 15 residues long. The V gene lost 0 bases and the J gene lost 1 base, with 10 bases spanning the gap. Germline values: CDR1 SGHRS, CDR2 YFSETQ. CDR3 protein: CASSLALGRNTEAFF. In nucleotides, the CDR3 is TGCGCCAGCAGCTTGGCCCTCGGCAGGAACACTGAAGCTTTCTTT.

The rearrangement uses TRBV18 and TRBJ1-2, with D maybe TRBD1 (5 bases). The germline V gene encodes CDR1 KGHSH and CDR2 LQKENI. CDR3 length: 14 residues. Trimming stripped 1 base from V and 7 bases from J, with 13 bases between. CDR3 DNA sequence: TGTGCCAGCTCACCACTCGGGGGTCAAGGTGGCTACACCTTC. This encodes CASSPLGGQGGYTF. The entire variable domain, with the rest obtained from reference TRBV18 and TRBJ1-2, is as follows: NAGVMQNPRHLVRRRGQEARLRCSPMKGHSHVYWYRQLPEEGLKFMVYLQKENIIDESGMPKERFSAEFPKEGPSILRIQQVVRGDSAAYFCASSPLGGQGGYTFGSGTRLTVV.

The rearrangement uses TRBV14 and TRBJ1-4; TRBD1 aligns across 9 bases. In germline, CDR1 is SGHDN, CDR2 FVKESK. This CDR3 contains 14 residues. J lost 8 bases, V lost 4 bases, and 5 bases had no gene match. In DNA, the CDR3 is TGTGCCAGCAGCCCACAGGGGGCAAGGGAAAAACTGTTTTTT. Translating gives CASSPQGAREKLFF.

This clone was found a few times. The chain joins TRBV19 to TRBJ2-1, with TRBD1 identical over 7 bases. In germline, CDR1 is LNHDA, CDR2 SQIVND (reference sequence). The CDR3 extends over 13 amino acids. Unmatched junction bases numbered 0, after V lost 1 base and J lost 6 bases. As DNA, the CDR3 is TGTGCCAGTAGTATAGGACAGGGCAATGAGCAGTTCTTC. It specifies CASSIGQGNEQFF.

The chain recombines TRBV24-1 with TRBJ1-2, with D possibly being TRBD1 (6 bases). CDR3 length: 14 amino acids. The V end lost 3 bases, the J end lost 6 bases, and 13 bases lay between the germline ends. The germline gives CDR1 KGHDR, CDR2 SFDVKD. The CDR3, as DNA: TGTGCCACCAGTGATGCAGGGGAGGGGCATGGCTACACCTTC. Its protein is CATSDAGEGHGYTF.

CDR3: CASSPSIDQPQHF. CDR3 nucleotide sequence: TGTGCCAGCTCACCCTCCATTGATCAGCCCCAGCATTTT. The chain has TRBV18 and TRBJ1-5; D is unresolved. This CDR3 is built from 13 residues. CDR1 is KGHSH and CDR2 is LQKENI in the germline V gene. V gave up 3 bases and J gave up 5 bases, with 8 bases separating them.